Reported below is one T cell receptor beta chain. This CDR3 is 16 amino acids long. The V gene end was trimmed by 3 bases and the J gene end by 0 bases; junction bases not matched to a gene: 3. Looked up from germline, CDR1 is MDHEN and CDR2 is SYDVKM. Reverse transcription of roughly 0.5 to 1 ug RNA was performed with random hexamers. One entry per CDR3 protein, called by TCRdb with MiXCR from the immunoSEQ multiplex PCR reads. Among about 210,000 distinct CDR3 sequences listed, approximately 94% were seen once. These data belong to a study of CD8 T cells in Susac syndrome. The source material was CD4+ T cells from PBMCs. The sequence derives from a human donor with Susac syndrome. The V gene is TRBV28, the J gene TRBJ2-3; 10 nucleotides align to TRBD2. CDR3 DNA: TGTGCCAGCAGTTTCTCTAGCGGGGGTAGCACAGATACGCAGTATTTT. Protein product: CASSFSSGGSTDTQYF.